The 8 T cell receptor beta chains in this list originate from one sample, sequenced in a study of T cells after yellow fever vaccination. TCRdb re-called the 5' RACE reads through MiXCR, storing one row per CDR3 protein. In the table there are some 670,000 distinct CDR3 sequences, over 9% of which are singletons. This specimen was PBMCs, taken on the day of the yellow fever booster vaccination. Receptor source: a man aged 25 to 45 who received the YFV17D yellow fever vaccine.

Of note for this clonotype: With a much larger clone just one base away, this may be a read error. The chain links TRBV20-1 to TRBJ2-1; D is possibly TRBD2 (6 bases). Germline lookup yields CDR1 DFQATT and CDR2 SNEGSKA (reference sequence). V was cut by 4 bases and J by 3 bases, with 13 bases left in between. CDR3 length: 14 amino acids. The DNA for the CDR3 is TGCAGTGCTAAGTTCGGGAGTCACTACAATGAGCAGTTCTTC. This sequence encodes CSAKFGSHYNEQFF.

V usage is TRBV24-1 and J usage is TRBJ2-1; TRBD2 might be the D (6 bases). Germline CDR1 KGHDR, CDR2 SFDVKD. Trimming took 4 bases from V and 0 from J, leaving 15 bases between them. The CDR3 totals 17 residues. The CDR3 reads CATSDLGRGSSYNEQFF. In DNA, the CDR3 is TGTGCCACCAGTGACCTTGGGCGGGGAAGCTCCTACAATGAGCAGTTCTTC.

This clonotype was detected only once. The CDR3 loop reads CASSLRGGRAASYNEQFF. The CDR3 nucleotides are TGTGCCAGCAGCTTAAGGGGCGGGAGGGCCGCGTCCTACAATGAGCAGTTCTTC. The chain uses TRBV11-2 and TRBJ2-1; 9 nucleotides match TRBD2. Losses at the gene ends were 2 bases for V and 1 base for J; bases not matched to a gene: 9. CDR3 length: 18 amino acids. Germline V gene sequence: CDR1 SGHAT, CDR2 FQNNGV.

The chain is built from TRBV4-3 and TRBJ1-2; 7 nucleotides line up with TRBD1. Germline V lookup: CDR1 LGHNA, CDR2 YSLEER. The CDR3 totals 19 residues. With 0 bases clipped from V and 4 bases from J, the junction kept 17 bases outside the gene matches. The CDR3 loop reads CASSQEREVRTGDFYGYTF. The CDR3 coding sequence is TGCGCCAGCAGCCAAGAGAGAGAGGTCAGGACAGGAGACTTCTATGGCTACACCTTC.

This rearrangement joins TRBV7-8 to TRBJ2-5; TRBD2 matches at 10 bases. This CDR3 is built from 14 residues. V was clipped by 5 bases and J by 5 bases; unmatched bases: 5. Germline V lookup: CDR1 SGHVS, CDR2 FQNEAQ. The CDR3 loop is CASSASGGGETQYF. As DNA, the CDR3 is TGTGCCAGCAGCGCTAGCGGGGGCGGGGAGACCCAGTACTTC.

This clonotype has at least ten counts. The rearrangement joins TRBV7-2 to TRBJ2-3, with D tentatively TRBD1 (6 bases). The CDR3 sequence is 12 residues long. In germline, CDR1 is SGHTA, CDR2 FQGNSA. The V and J ends lost 4 bases and 7 bases respectively, with 9 bases between them. CDR3 nucleotides: TGTGCCAGCAGCTCAGGGGTAAATACGCAGTATTTT. This sequence encodes CASSSGVNTQYF.

The rearrangement uses TRBV4-2 and TRBJ2-7; D perhaps matches TRBD1 (5 bases). CDR1 LGHNA and CDR2 YNFKEQ come from the germline V gene. Trimming shortened V by 4 bases and J by 5 bases, and 12 bases separated the two germline ends. The CDR3 length is 13 residues. In DNA form, the CDR3 reads TGTGCCAGCAGCCGAGACAGCGACCACGAGCAGTACTTC. It encodes CASSRDSDHEQYF.

This clonotype has just a few counts. This chain connects TRBV20-1 to TRBJ2-7; D gene ambiguous. From germline, CDR1 is DFQATT and CDR2 SNEGSKA (reference sequence). This CDR3 spans 14 amino acids. Trimming stripped 5 bases from V and 4 bases from J, with 18 bases between. The CDR3 loop is CSAPVTSLGYEQYF. The CDR3 bases are TGCAGTGCTCCCGTCACCTCATTGGGATACGAGCAGTACTTC.